This passage covers 16 T cell receptor beta chains from one sample sequenced in a study of CD8+CD57+ T cells in acquired aplastic anemia. Individuals selected for sequencing had exhibited CD8+CD57+ cell expansion on flow cytometry. Profiling that covered TCR beta VDJ and CDR3 relied on genomic DNA as its template. TCRdb redid the calling of the reads with MiXCR, one entry per CDR3 protein. The sample shows 200,000 to 300,000 distinct CDR3 sequences, 82% of them seen only once. The material sequenced was sorted CD4+, CD8+, or CD8+CD57+ T cells (not recorded which) from PBMCs. The receptors shown here come from a human donor with aplastic anemia.

This chain links TRBV7-9 with TRBJ2-7; the D call may be TRBD1 or TRBD2 (5 bases each). CDR1 is SEHNR, CDR2 FQNEAQ, per germline (reference sequence). This CDR3 has 18 amino acids. Trimming cost V 2 bases and J 3 bases, with 23 bases left between them. The CDR3, as DNA: TGTGCCAGCAGCTTACAGCGTAGCTACGGGGCCAACGTCTACGAGCAGTACGTC. Residues: CASSLQRSYGANVYEQYV.

This clonotype has ten or more counts. This chain joins TRBV7-8 and TRBJ2-1; TRBD2 is a possible D gene (6 bases). The CDR3 is 18 amino acids. The germline V gene encodes CDR1 SGHVS and CDR2 FQNEAQ. The ends were cut back, 0 bases at V and 7 bases at J, with 22 bases in the middle. The CDR3 DNA sequence: TGTGCCAGCAGCTTAGCGGGAGGTCCCGATACGCAGTATAATGAGCAGTTCTTC. It is translated as CASSLAGGPDTQYNEQFF.

This clonotype was seen ten or more times. The rearrangement links TRBV27 to TRBJ1-2; TRBD1 is a possible D gene (5 bases). This CDR3 contains 16 residues. Germline loops: CDR1 MNHEY, CDR2 SMNVEV (reference sequence). Trimming shortened V by 2 bases and J by 3 bases, and 16 bases separated the two germline ends. CDR3 loop: CASSLGVGLGDYGYTF. The CDR3, as DNA: TGTGCCAGCAGTTTAGGGGTCGGGCTGGGGGACTATGGCTACACCTTC.

The rearrangement joins TRBV6-6 to TRBJ2-7; D remains ambiguous. The CDR3 runs 11 residues. Trimming shortened V by 6 bases and J by 4 bases, and 7 bases separated the two germline ends. CDR1 is MNHNY and CDR2 is SVGAGI in the germline V gene (reference sequence). The CDR3, as DNA: TGTGCCAGCAGGACCCTATACGAGCAGTACTTC. It specifies CASRTLYEQYF.

This clonotype was detected only once. V and J are TRBV9 and TRBJ1-6; 7 bases are shared with TRBD1. CDR1 SGDLS and CDR2 YYNGEE come from the germline V gene. The CDR3 spans 13 residues. Losses at the gene ends were 4 bases for V and 7 bases for J; bases not matched to a gene: 2. Written as DNA, the CDR3 is TGTGCCAGCAGCCCGACAGGGAATTCACCCCTCCACTTT. Protein product: CASSPTGNSPLHF.

This rearrangement joins TRBV7-2 to TRBJ2-7; D possibly corresponds to TRBD2 (6 bases). CDR1 and CDR2 from the germline V gene are SGHTA and FQGNSA. The CDR3 extends over 12 amino acids. CDR3 sequence reads: CASSLAGGPDTV. The CDR3, as DNA: TGTGCCAGCAGCTTAGCGGGAGGCCCCGATACGGTC.

The J gene is TRBJ2-2, the V gene TRBV5-4; 7 bases line up with TRBD2. Germline V gene sequence: CDR1 SGHNT, CDR2 YYREEE (reference sequence). This CDR3 has 14 residues. Unmatched junction bases numbered 3, after V lost 2 bases and J lost 5 bases. The CDR3 loop reads CASSFTSATGELFF. For the CDR3, the DNA is TGTGCCAGCAGCTTTACTAGCGCAACCGGGGAGCTGTTTTTT.

The chain joins TRBV7-9 to TRBJ2-1; D remains ambiguous. The V and J ends lost 3 bases and 13 bases respectively, with 25 bases between them. The CDR3 contains 16 residues. The V gene's germline CDR1 is SEHNR and CDR2 FQNEAQ (reference sequence). This chain's CDR3 is CASSFQGFTEAFFQFF. CDR3 nucleotides: TGTGCCAGCAGCTTTCAAGGGTTCACTGAGGCTTTTTTTCAGTTCTTC.

The J gene is TRBJ2-7, the V gene TRBV7-3, with D possibly TRBD2 on 6 matching bases. V lost 7 bases and J 1 base, leaving 26 bases between the germline ends. The CDR3 totals 18 residues. The germline gives CDR1 SGHTA, CDR2 FQGTGA. CDR3 region: CASIFHPEGMAPSYEQYV. The CDR3 nucleotides are TGTGCCAGCATCTTTCATCCGGAGGGGATGGCCCCATCCTACGAGCAGTACGTC.

The chain joins TRBV7-8 to TRBJ1-6, with D maybe TRBD1 (6 bases). V was shortened by 0 bases and J by 17 bases, with 14 bases between the two germline ends. This CDR3 region has 13 residues. In germline, CDR1 is SGHVS, CDR2 FQNEAQ. The DNA for the CDR3 is TGTGCCAGCAGCTTAGCGCAGGGGCCCGATATCCACTTT. This codes for CASSLAQGPDIHF.

In the case of this clonotype: Mismatch with germline at one junction end may stem from a read error. The chain combines TRBV12-3 or TRBV12-4 with TRBJ2-3, with 9 nucleotides matching TRBD2. There are 14 residues in the CDR3. The CDR3 DNA reads as TGTGCCAGCAGTTTAGCGGCTAGCGGGGATACACAGGATTTT. Encoded protein: CASSLAASGDTQDF.

The chain combines TRBV15 with TRBJ2-7; 8 nucleotides match TRBD1. Germline values: CDR1 LNHNV, CDR2 YYDKDF (reference sequence). The CDR3 loop spans 14 amino acids. Trimming took 5 bases from V and 4 from J; bases not matched to a gene: 7. This CDR3 is CATSCGRGQYEQYF. CDR3 sequence (DNA): TGTGCCACCAGCTGCGGCAGGGGGCAATACGAGCAGTACTTC.

Details on this clonotype: A read error may account for a junction end that differs from germline. The gene calls are TRBV2 and TRBJ2-2; maybe TRBD1 (6 bases). The germline V gene has CDR1 SNHLY and CDR2 FYNNEI. There are 13 residues in the CDR3. The CDR3 DNA reads as TGTGCCAGCGGGGCAGGGGACACCGGGGAGCAGTTTTTT. It translates to CASGAGDTGEQFF.

The chain recombines TRBV7-9 with TRBJ2-3; the D gene is possibly TRBD2 (6 bases). Germline lookup yields CDR1 SEHNR and CDR2 FQNEAQ (reference sequence). V shed 5 bases and J shed 14 bases, with 23 bases lying between them. This CDR3 comprises 14 residues. Here the CDR3 DNA reads TGTGCCAGCAGCGGGCAGGGAGGAGCTGGTACGGCGTATTTT. Translating it yields CASSGQGGAGTAYF.

About this clonotype itself: At one end, the junction sequence differs from germline, possibly due to a read error. V and J are TRBV11-1 and TRBJ2-5; D is unresolved. The germline CDR1 and CDR2 sequences are SGHAT and FQDESV (reference sequence). CDR3 size: 14 residues. The CDR3 protein is CATSNGSNQETQYF. The CDR3 DNA follows: TGTGCCACCAGCAACGGGTCAAACCAAGAGACCCAGTACTTC.

This clonotype was picked up one time. The rearrangement links TRBV5-4 to TRBJ1-1; D uncertain. V lost 2 bases to trimming and J lost 5 bases, with 13 bases between them. CDR3 length: 14 residues. Germline CDR1 and CDR2: SGHNT and YYREEE (reference sequence). In DNA, the CDR3 is TGTGCCAGCAGCTTTCATAGCGGGAATACTGAAGCTTTCTTT. Its translation is CASSFHSGNTEAFF. The whole variable domain, remainder taken from reference TRBV5-4 and TRBJ1-1, is ETGVTQSPTHLIKTRGQQVTLRCSSQSGHNTVSWYQQALGQGPQFIFQYYREEENGRGNFPPRFSGLQFPNYSSELNVNALELDDSALYLCASSFHSGNTEAFFGQGTRLTVV.